A single sample gave rise to the 3 T cell receptor beta chains below, sequenced in a study of shared clonotypes between healthy human individuals. The protocol was immunoSEQ multiplex PCR, while the TCRdb copy is restricted to in-frame clones and leaves out a portion. The table shows millions of clones, with roughly 95% occurring only once. Sequencing was carried out using naive CD4+ T cells sorted from blood. As for subset: CD45RA+ positively selected. The source is a man aged 18 to 35 in good health.

A single count supports this clone. This chain links TRBV30 with TRBJ1-1; no clear D. V was cut by 5 bases and J by 1 base, with 11 bases left in between. The CDR3 spans 13 residues. Per the germline V gene, CDR1 is GTSNPN and CDR2 is SVGIG (reference sequence). CDR3 in amino acids: CAWAPDGNTEAFF. DNA of the CDR3: TGTGCCTGGGCCCCCGACGGGAACACTGAAGCTTTCTTT. Combining the CDR3 with reference TRBV30 and TRBJ1-1 gives the whole variable domain SQTIHQWPATLVQPVGSPLSLECTVEGTSNPNLYWYRQAAGRGLQLLFYSVGIGQISSEVPQNLSASRPQDRQFILSSKKLLLSDSGFYLCAWAPDGNTEAFFGQGTRLTVV.

This chain links TRBV9 with TRBJ2-7; D perhaps matches TRBD1 (5 bases). In germline, CDR1 is SGDLS, CDR2 YYNGEE. V was shortened by 0 bases and J by 2 bases, with 12 bases between the two germline ends. The CDR3 covers 15 residues. DNA for the CDR3: TGTGCCAGCAGCGTAGTCCCAGGGCCAACCTACGAGCAGTACTTC. This codes for CASSVVPGPTYEQYF.

V gene TRBV2 combines with J gene TRBJ1-4, with 7 nucleotides matching TRBD1. The CDR3 is made up of 15 amino acids. In germline, CDR1 is SNHLY, CDR2 FYNNEI. V shed 8 bases and J 5 bases; nucleotides not matched to a gene: 11. The CDR3 reads CASSRTGTVNEKLFF. The CDR3 bases are TGTGCCAGCTCTCGGACCGGGACAGTAAATGAAAAACTGTTTTTT.